One TCR beta chain is described in this entry. These data come from a study of blood T cell repertoires in COVID-19. Study in general: Both acute and convalescent COVID-19 samples were obtained from the United States, Italy and Spain.

The CDR3 covers 17 residues. The J segment lost 4 bases and the V segment lost 4 bases, leaving 10 bases of the junction unmatched. Germline CDR1 SGHNT, CDR2 YYREEE (reference sequence). Some clones are missing from TCRdb's copy, which holds only in-frame ones; the method was immunoSEQ multiplex PCR. The data contain about 190,000 clones, about 77% of them seen just once; the ten biggest clones take up approximately 3%. The TCR sequence derives from a woman of 80 years or more with active or convalescent COVID-19. The J gene is TRBJ1-4, the V gene TRBV5-4, with TRBD1 matching over 10 bases. The sequencing input was peripheral blood. In DNA form, the CDR3 reads TGTGCCAGCAGCCAGGGACAGGGGAAGGCCTTTAATGAAAAACTGTTTTTT. As protein: CASSQGQGKAFNEKLFF.